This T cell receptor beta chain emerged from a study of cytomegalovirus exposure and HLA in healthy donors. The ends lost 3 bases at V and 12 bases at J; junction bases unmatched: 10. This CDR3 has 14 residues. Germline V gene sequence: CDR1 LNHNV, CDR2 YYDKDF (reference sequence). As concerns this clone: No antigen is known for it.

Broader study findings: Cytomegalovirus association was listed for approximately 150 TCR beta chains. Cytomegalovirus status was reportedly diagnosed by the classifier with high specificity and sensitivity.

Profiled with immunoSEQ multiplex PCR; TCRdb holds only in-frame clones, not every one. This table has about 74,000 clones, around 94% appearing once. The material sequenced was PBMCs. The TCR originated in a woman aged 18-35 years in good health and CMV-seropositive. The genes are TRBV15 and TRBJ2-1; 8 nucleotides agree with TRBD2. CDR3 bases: TGTGCCACCAGCAGGCCGGGCGGCGGGGGGCGGCAGTTCTTC. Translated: CATSRPGGGGRQFF.